Below are 2 T cell receptor beta chains sequenced from a single sample in a study of T cells in Graves' hyperthyroidism and ophthalmopathy. The source material, RNA transcripts, was used to amplify TCR beta CDR3 regions. First-round RT-PCR with HTBI primers amplified the TCR CDR3 region. TCRdb re-called the multiplex PCR reads with MiXCR, one entry per CDR3 protein. Of about 420,000 distinct CDR3 sequences listed, around 14% are singletons. The sequenced material came from blood. The receptor source for this set is a woman younger than 35 with Graves' hyperthyroidism.

This clonotype has at least ten counts. The chain employs TRBV5-1 and TRBJ1-2; 8 nucleotides agree with TRBD1. The V gene end was trimmed by 1 base and the J gene end by 5 bases; junction bases not matched to a gene: 4. CDR3 size: 14 residues. The germline gives CDR1 SGHRS, CDR2 YFSETQ. CDR3 DNA: TGCGCCAGCAGCTTGTGGCAGGGGGCGTATGGCTACACCTTC. It is translated as CASSLWQGAYGYTF.

In this sample, this clonotype turned up many times. The rearrangement uses TRBV10-3 and TRBJ1-1; D remains ambiguous. The V and J ends lost 0 bases and 4 bases respectively, with 12 bases between them. This CDR3 is built from 15 residues. The germline V gene has CDR1 ENHRY and CDR2 SYGVKD. CDR3 DNA sequence: TGTGCCATCAGTGAGTCGAGAATAGTGGGCACTGAAGCTTTCTTT. As protein: CAISESRIVGTEAFF.